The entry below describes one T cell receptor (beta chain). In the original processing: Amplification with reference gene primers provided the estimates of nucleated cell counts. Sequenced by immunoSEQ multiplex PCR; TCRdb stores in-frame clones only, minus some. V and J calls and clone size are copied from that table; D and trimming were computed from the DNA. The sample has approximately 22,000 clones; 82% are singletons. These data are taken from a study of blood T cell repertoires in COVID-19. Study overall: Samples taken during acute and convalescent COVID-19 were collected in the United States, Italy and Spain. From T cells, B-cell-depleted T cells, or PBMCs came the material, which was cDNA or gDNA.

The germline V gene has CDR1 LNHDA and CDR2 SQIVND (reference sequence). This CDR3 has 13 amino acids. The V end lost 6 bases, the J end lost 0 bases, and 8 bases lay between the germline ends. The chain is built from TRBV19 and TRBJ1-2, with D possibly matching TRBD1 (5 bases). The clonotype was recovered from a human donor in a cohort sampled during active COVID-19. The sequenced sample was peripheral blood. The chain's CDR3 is CASRFRANYGYTF. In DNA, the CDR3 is TGTGCCAGTAGGTTCAGGGCTAACTATGGCTACACCTTC.